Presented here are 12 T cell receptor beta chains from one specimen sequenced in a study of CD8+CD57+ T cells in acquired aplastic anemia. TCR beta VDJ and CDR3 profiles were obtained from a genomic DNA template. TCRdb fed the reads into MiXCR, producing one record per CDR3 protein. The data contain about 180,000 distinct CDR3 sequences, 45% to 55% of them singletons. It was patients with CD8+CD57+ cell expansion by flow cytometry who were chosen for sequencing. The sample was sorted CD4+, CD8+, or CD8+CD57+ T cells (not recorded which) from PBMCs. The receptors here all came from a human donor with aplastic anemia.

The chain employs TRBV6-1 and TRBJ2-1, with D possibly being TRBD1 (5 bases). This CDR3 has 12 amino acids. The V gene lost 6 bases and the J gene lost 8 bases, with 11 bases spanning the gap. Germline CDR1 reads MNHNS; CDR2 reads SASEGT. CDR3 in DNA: TGTGCCAGCAGCTCAGCCAGGGATGAGCAGTTCTTC. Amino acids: CASSSARDEQFF.

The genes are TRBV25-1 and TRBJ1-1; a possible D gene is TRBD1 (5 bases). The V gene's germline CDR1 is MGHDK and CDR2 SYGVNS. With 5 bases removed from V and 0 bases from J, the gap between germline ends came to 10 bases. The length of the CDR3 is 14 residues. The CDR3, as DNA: TGTGCCAGCAGTTTTGGGGGTCTGAACACTGAAGCTTTCTTT. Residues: CASSFGGLNTEAFF.

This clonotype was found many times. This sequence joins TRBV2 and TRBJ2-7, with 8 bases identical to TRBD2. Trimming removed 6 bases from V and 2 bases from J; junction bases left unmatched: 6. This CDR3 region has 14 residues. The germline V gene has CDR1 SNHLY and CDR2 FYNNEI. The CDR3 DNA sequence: TGTGCCAGCAGGGGCGAAGCGGGAGCCTACGAGCAGTACTTC. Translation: CASRGEAGAYEQYF.

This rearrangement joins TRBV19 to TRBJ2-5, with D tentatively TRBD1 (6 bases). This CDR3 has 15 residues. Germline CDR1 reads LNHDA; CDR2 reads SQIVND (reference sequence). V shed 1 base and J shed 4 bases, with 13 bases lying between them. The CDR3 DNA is TGTGCCAGTAGTATAGGAACAGGGAGTATAGAGACCCAGTACTTC. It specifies CASSIGTGSIETQYF. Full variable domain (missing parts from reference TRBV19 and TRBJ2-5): DGGITQSPKYLFRKEGQNVTLSCEQNLNHDAMYWYRQDPGQGLRLIYYSQIVNDFQKGDIAEGYSVSREKKESFPLTVTSAQKNPTAFYLCASSIGTGSIETQYFGPGTRLLVL.

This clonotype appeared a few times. The CDR3 nucleotides are TGTGCCAGCTCACCACTCGCCCTGAACACTGAAGCTTTCTTT. Protein product: CASSPLALNTEAFF. The J gene is TRBJ1-1, the V gene TRBV18; D ambiguous. CDR1 KGHSH and CDR2 LQKENI come from the germline V gene. The CDR3 is made up of 14 amino acids. The V end lost 1 base, the J end lost 0 bases, and 6 bases lay between the germline ends.

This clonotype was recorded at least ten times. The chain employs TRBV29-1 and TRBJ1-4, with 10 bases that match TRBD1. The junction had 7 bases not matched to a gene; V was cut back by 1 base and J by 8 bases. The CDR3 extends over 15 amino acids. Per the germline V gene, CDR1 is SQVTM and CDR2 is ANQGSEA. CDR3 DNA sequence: TGCAGCGTTGAAGGTCCCGACAGGGGGCGGGAAAAACTGTTTTTT. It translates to CSVEGPDRGREKLFF.

For the CDR3, the DNA is TGTGCCAGCAGCTTGGGTGCGGGGGGCCGGAACAATGAGCAGTTCTTC. It codes for CASSLGAGGRNNEQFF. The V call is TRBV5-5, the J call TRBJ2-1; TRBD2 aligns across 8 bases. CDR3 size: 16 residues. Germline V gene lookup returns CDR1 SGHKS and CDR2 YYEKEE (reference sequence). The V segment lost 0 bases and the J segment 5 bases; nucleotides outside the gene matches: 7.

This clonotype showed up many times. This CDR3 reads CASSPRPNSAYEQYF. The CDR3 DNA sequence: TGTGCCAGCAGCCCTCGTCCCAATTCGGCTTACGAGCAGTACTTC. The V and J genes are TRBV7-2 and TRBJ2-7; no firm D call. This CDR3 has 15 residues. V was trimmed by 5 bases and J by 4 bases, leaving 18 bases between them. Germline V gene data show CDR1 as SGHTA and CDR2 as FQGNSA. Looking up the rest from reference TRBV7-2 and TRBJ2-7 gives the full variable domain: GAGVSQSPSNKVTEKGKDVELRCDPISGHTALYWYRQSLGQGLEFLIYFQGNSAPDKSGLPSDRFSAERTGGSVSTLTIQRTQQEDSAVYLCASSPRPNSAYEQYFGPGTRLTVT.

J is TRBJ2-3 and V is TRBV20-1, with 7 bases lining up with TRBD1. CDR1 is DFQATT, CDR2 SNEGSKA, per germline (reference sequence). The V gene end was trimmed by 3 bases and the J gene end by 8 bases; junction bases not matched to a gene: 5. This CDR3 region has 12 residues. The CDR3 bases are TGCAGTGCTAGCTCGGGACAGACTACGCAGTATTTT. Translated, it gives CSASSGQTTQYF.

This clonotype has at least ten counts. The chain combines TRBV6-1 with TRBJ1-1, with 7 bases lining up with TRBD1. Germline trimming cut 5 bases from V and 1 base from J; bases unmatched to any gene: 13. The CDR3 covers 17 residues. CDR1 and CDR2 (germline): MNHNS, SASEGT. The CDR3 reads CASSPPTPGQKNTEAFF. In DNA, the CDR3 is TGTGCCAGCAGTCCGCCGACCCCGGGACAGAAGAACACTGAAGCTTTCTTT.

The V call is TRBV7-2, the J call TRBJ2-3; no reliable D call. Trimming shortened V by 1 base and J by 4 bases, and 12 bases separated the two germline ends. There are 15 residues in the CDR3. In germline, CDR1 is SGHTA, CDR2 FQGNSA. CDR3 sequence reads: CASSLGARVSDTQYF. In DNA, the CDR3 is TGTGCCAGCAGCTTAGGAGCGCGAGTATCAGATACGCAGTATTTT.

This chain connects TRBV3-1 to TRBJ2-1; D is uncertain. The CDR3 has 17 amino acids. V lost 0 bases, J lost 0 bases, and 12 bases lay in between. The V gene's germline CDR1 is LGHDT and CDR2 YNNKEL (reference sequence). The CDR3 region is CASSQDGYASSYNEQFF. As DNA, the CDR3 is TGTGCCAGCAGCCAAGATGGGTACGCAAGCTCCTACAATGAGCAGTTCTTC.